The next 20 T cell receptor beta chains were all read from a single sample in a study of blood T cell repertoires in COVID-19. The data were produced by immunoSEQ multiplex PCR, yet TCRdb's version contains in-frame clones alone and is incomplete. The sample holds 140,000 to 150,000 clones, over 70% seen once. What was sequenced was peripheral blood. These receptors were taken from a woman between 50 and 59 years old with acute or convalescent COVID-19.

The V and J genes are TRBV5-1 and TRBJ1-5; D might be TRBD1 (6 bases). Trimming stripped 1 base from V and 2 bases from J, with 16 bases between. Germline-derived CDR1 and CDR2 are SGHRS and YFSETQ. CDR3 size: 17 residues. CDR3 in DNA: TGCGCCAGCAGCTTGACAGGAATAAAGGGGGGCAATCAGCCCCAGCATTTT. It codes for CASSLTGIKGGNQPQHF.

This sequence joins TRBV27 and TRBJ1-2; D is perhaps TRBD1 (6 bases). CDR3 length: 13 residues. V was pared by 3 bases and J by 8 bases, with 13 bases between. Germline V gene sequence: CDR1 MNHEY, CDR2 SMNVEV (reference sequence). Written as DNA, the CDR3 is TGTGCCAGCAGTTTTAGAACAGGGCAGGGCTACACCTTC. It is translated as CASSFRTGQGYTF.

V and J are TRBV7-3 and TRBJ1-1, with 11 bases lining up with TRBD1. V shed 5 bases and J 8 bases; nucleotides not matched to a gene: 4. Germline lookup yields CDR1 SGHTA and CDR2 FQGTGA. This CDR3 comprises 13 residues. CDR3 protein: CASSLDRGREAFF. The DNA of the CDR3 is TGTGCCAGCAGCCTGGACAGGGGGCGAGAAGCTTTCTTT. Together with reference TRBV7-3 and TRBJ1-1, the CDR3 gives the full variable domain: GAGVSQTPSNKVTEKGKYVELRCDPISGHTALYWYRQSLGQGPEFLIYFQGTGAADDSGLPNDRFFAVRPEGSVSTLKIQRTERGDSAVYLCASSLDRGREAFFGQGTRLTVV.

The CDR3 nucleotides read TGCGCCAGCAGCCTCTCGGGGGAGCAGTACTTC. It is translated as CASSLSGEQYF. V is TRBV4-1 and J is TRBJ2-7, with a weak D call TRBD2 (5 bases). The germline CDR1 and CDR2 sequences are MGHRA and YSYEKL. The CDR3 contains 11 residues. The V end lost 4 bases, the J end lost 7 bases, and 8 bases lay between the germline ends.

The chain joins TRBV19 to TRBJ1-5; 7 bases map to TRBD1. J lost 9 bases, V lost 5 bases, and 19 bases had no gene match. CDR1 is LNHDA and CDR2 is SQIVND in the germline V gene (reference sequence). This CDR3 is 17 amino acids long. CDR3: CASSEVRDSWAGGPQHF. The DNA of the CDR3 is TGTGCCAGTAGTGAAGTCCGGGACAGTTGGGCCGGTGGGCCCCAGCATTTT.

In this sample, this clone turned up once. The chain employs TRBV5-1 and TRBJ2-1, with D hard to call. In germline, CDR1 is SGHRS, CDR2 YFSETQ. CDR3 length: 11 residues. Deletions cut 4 bases from V and 4 bases from J, with 3 bases between. CDR3 nucleotides: TGCGCCAGCAGCATATACAATGAGCAGTTCTTC. Amino acids: CASSIYNEQFF.

This chain links TRBV5-1 with TRBJ2-1; TRBD2 matches 9 bases. The V gene's germline CDR1 is SGHRS and CDR2 YFSETQ. This CDR3 has 16 residues. The trim removed 1 base at V and 1 base at J, leaving 3 bases unmatched. CDR3 in amino acids: CASSLPLAGSYNEQFF. In nucleotides, the CDR3 is TGCGCCAGCAGCTTGCCTCTAGCGGGGTCCTACAATGAGCAGTTCTTC.

This clone was counted a few times. The J gene is TRBJ2-3, the V gene TRBV7-2, with 15 positions matching TRBD2. Trimming at V came to 5 bases and at J to 2 bases, leaving 5 bases not matched to a gene. The CDR3 loop spans 17 amino acids. Germline CDR1 is SGHTA and CDR2 is FQGNSA. The CDR3: CASSQGTSGRYTDTQYF. The CDR3 bases are TGTGCCAGCAGCCAAGGGACTAGCGGGAGGTACACAGATACGCAGTATTTT.

This rearrangement joins TRBV15 to TRBJ2-7; 9 nucleotides match TRBD2. The length of the CDR3 is 16 residues. Germline trimming cut 0 bases from V and 3 bases from J; bases unmatched to any gene: 6. CDR1 LNHNV and CDR2 YYDKDF come from the germline V gene (reference sequence). CDR3 residues: CATSRDRLAGSYEQYF. The CDR3 DNA sequence: TGTGCCACCAGCAGAGATCGGCTAGCGGGGAGCTACGAGCAGTACTTC.

This chain uses TRBV11-2 with TRBJ1-1, with D perhaps TRBD1 (6 bases). Trimming took off 4 bases at V and 5 bases at J, with 11 bases between the two ends. Germline CDR1 and CDR2: SGHAT and FQNNGV. The CDR3 loop spans 13 amino acids. As DNA, the CDR3 is TGTGCCAGCAGCTCAGGGGTAATAACTGAAGCTTTCTTT. Amino acid sequence: CASSSGVITEAFF.

V and J are TRBV11-3 and TRBJ2-3; 11 bases line up with TRBD2. Germline V CDR1 and CDR2: SGHNT, YENEEA. The CDR3 is 16 residues long. The V and J ends lost 2 bases and 3 bases, in that order; junction bases with no gene match: 4. The CDR3 DNA reads TGTGCCAGCAGCTTATTAGCGGGAGGGGAAACAGATACGCAGTATTTT. Its protein is CASSLLAGGETDTQYF.

This chain joins TRBV18 and TRBJ2-3, with a possible D match to TRBD2 (6 bases). The CDR3 loop spans 16 amino acids. Trimming stripped 3 bases from V and 4 bases from J, with 17 bases between. CDR1 and CDR2 (germline): KGHSH, LQKENI. The chain's CDR3 is CASSPNLASVADTQYF. The CDR3 nucleotides are TGTGCCAGCTCACCCAATCTAGCGTCAGTAGCAGATACGCAGTATTTT.

The CDR3: CASSAGTGVNYGYTF. The CDR3 DNA reads as TGTGCCAGCAGCGCCGGGACAGGGGTTAACTATGGCTACACCTTC. The gene calls are TRBV7-8 and TRBJ1-2; 10 nucleotides align to TRBD1. The junction had 4 bases not matched to a gene; V was cut back by 5 bases and J by 1 base. Germline V gene lookup returns CDR1 SGHVS and CDR2 FQNEAQ. CDR3 length: 15 amino acids.

V is TRBV6-6 and J is TRBJ1-1; tentative D call: TRBD1 (5 bases). Germline-derived CDR1 and CDR2 are MNHNY and SVGAGI (reference sequence). V was cut by 6 bases and J by 2 bases, with 13 bases left in between. The CDR3 covers 14 residues. DNA for the CDR3: TGTGCCAGCAGCCGTTGGGGGGAAAACACTGAAGCTTTCTTT. As protein: CASSRWGENTEAFF.

The V gene is TRBV28, the J gene TRBJ1-5; no clear D gene. The CDR3 sequence is 12 residues long. Germline CDR1 and CDR2: MDHEN and SYDVKM. Trimming removed 7 bases from V and 7 bases from J, with 11 bases in between. The CDR3 protein is CASNPGLQPQHF. CDR3 DNA sequence: TGTGCCAGCAATCCGGGTTTGCAGCCCCAGCATTTT.

The CDR3 reads CASSTGQGIQETQYF. Here the CDR3 DNA reads TGCGCCAGCAGCACGGGACAGGGGATACAAGAGACCCAGTACTTC. This chain links TRBV5-1 with TRBJ2-5; 10 positions agree with TRBD1. The J segment lost 2 bases and the V segment lost 4 bases, leaving 5 bases of the junction unmatched. Germline assignment: CDR1 SGHRS and CDR2 YFSETQ. This CDR3 has 15 residues.

The CDR3 coding sequence is TGCAGCGTTCAAGGGACGGCCCAGGGGACCCAGTACTTC. Its protein product is CSVQGTAQGTQYF. J is TRBJ2-5 and V is TRBV29-1, with D perhaps matching TRBD1 or TRBD2 (5 bases each). Deletions cut 5 bases from V and 7 bases from J, with 17 bases between. This CDR3 has 13 amino acids. The germline V gene has CDR1 SQVTM and CDR2 ANQGSEA.

The chain couples TRBV19 to TRBJ2-7; D perhaps matches TRBD1 (6 bases). CDR1 LNHDA and CDR2 SQIVND come from the germline V gene (reference sequence). The germline V and J ends were trimmed by 8 bases and 1 base, with 12 bases remaining between them. The CDR3 is 13 amino acids. Here the CDR3 DNA reads TGTGCCAGTGAGGACAGAGCTTCCTACGAGCAGTACTTC. Translated: CASEDRASYEQYF. Complete variable domain (other parts from reference TRBV19 and TRBJ2-7): DGGITQSPKYLFRKEGQNVTLSCEQNLNHDAMYWYRQDPGQGLRLIYYSQIVNDFQKGDIAEGYSVSREKKESFPLTVTSAQKNPTAFYLCASEDRASYEQYFGPGTRLTVT.

This clone occurred a few times. This chain connects TRBV4-2 to TRBJ1-5, with D possibly TRBD1 on 5 matching bases. There are 15 residues in the CDR3. Germline V gene sequence: CDR1 LGHNA, CDR2 YNFKEQ. Deletions cut 0 bases from V and 6 bases from J, with 12 bases between. The CDR3 here is CASSQDRRDGQPQHF. CDR3 sequence (DNA): TGTGCCAGCAGCCAAGATCGGAGGGACGGTCAGCCCCAGCATTTT.

The chain links TRBV5-1 to TRBJ1-4; 7 bases align to TRBD1. CDR3 length equals 17 residues. Trimming cost V 0 bases and J 3 bases; bases outside gene matches: 8. In germline, CDR1 is SGHRS, CDR2 YFSETQ. The CDR3 DNA reads as TGCGCCAGCAGCTTGGTCCCACAGGGGCGGGCTAATGAAAAACTGTTTTTT. Residues: CASSLVPQGRANEKLFF.